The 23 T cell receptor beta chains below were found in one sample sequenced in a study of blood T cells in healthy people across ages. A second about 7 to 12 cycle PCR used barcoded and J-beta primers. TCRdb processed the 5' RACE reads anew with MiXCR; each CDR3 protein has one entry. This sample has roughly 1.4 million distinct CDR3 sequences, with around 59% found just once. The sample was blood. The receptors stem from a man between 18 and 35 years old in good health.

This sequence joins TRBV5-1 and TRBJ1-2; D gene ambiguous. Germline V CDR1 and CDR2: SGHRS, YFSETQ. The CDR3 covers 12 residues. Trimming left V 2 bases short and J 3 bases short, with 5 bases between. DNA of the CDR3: TGCGCCAGCAGCTTCGAAGACTATGGCTACACCTTC. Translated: CASSFEDYGYTF. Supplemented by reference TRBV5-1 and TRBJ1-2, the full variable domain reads KAGVTQTPRYLIKTRGQQVTLSCSPISGHRSVSWYQQTPGQGLQFLFEYFSETQRNKGNFPGRFSGRQFSNSRSEMNVSTLELGDSALYLCASSFEDYGYTFGSGTRLTVV.

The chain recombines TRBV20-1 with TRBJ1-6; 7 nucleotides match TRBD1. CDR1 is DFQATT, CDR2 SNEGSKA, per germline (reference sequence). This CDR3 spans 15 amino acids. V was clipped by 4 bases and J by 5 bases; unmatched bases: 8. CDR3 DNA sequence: TGCAGTGCTACCGACGGGACAGAACATAATTCACCCCTCCACTTT. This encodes CSATDGTEHNSPLHF.

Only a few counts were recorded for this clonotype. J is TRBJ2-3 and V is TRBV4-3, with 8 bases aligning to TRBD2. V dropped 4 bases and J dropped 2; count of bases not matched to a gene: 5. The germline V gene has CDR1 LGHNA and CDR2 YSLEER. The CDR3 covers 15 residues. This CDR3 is CASSPGLADTDTQYF. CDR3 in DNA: TGCGCCAGCAGCCCCGGACTAGCTGACACAGATACGCAGTATTTT.

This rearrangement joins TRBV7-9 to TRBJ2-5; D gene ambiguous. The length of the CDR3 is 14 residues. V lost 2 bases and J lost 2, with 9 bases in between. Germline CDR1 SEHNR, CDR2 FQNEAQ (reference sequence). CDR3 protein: CASSLHVQQETQYF. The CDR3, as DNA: TGTGCCAGCAGCTTACATGTACAACAAGAGACCCAGTACTTC.

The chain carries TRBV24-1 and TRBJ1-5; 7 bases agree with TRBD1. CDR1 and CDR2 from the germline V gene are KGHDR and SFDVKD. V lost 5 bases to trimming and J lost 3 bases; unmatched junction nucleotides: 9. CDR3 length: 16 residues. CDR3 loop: CATSGLTGPDNQPQHF. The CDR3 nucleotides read TGTGCCACCAGTGGCCTGACAGGGCCGGACAATCAGCCCCAGCATTTT.

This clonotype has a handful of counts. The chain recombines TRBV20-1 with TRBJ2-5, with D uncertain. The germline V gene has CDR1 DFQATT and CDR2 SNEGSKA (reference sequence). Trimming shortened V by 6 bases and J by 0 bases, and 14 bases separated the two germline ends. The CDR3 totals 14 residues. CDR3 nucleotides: TGCAGTGCAGAGGTCGAGGAGAACCAAGAGACCCAGTACTTC. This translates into CSAEVEENQETQYF.

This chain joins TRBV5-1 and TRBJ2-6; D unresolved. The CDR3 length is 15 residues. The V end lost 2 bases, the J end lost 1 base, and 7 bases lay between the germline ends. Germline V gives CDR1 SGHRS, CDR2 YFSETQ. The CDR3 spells CASSFAASGANVLTF. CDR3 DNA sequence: TGCGCCAGCAGCTTCGCCGCATCTGGGGCCAACGTCCTGACTTTC.

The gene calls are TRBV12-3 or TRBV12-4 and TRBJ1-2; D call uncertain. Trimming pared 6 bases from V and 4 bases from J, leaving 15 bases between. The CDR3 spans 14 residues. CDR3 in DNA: TGTGCCAGCAGAACGAGCGGGGAATCCTATGGCTACACCTTC. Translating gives CASRTSGESYGYTF.

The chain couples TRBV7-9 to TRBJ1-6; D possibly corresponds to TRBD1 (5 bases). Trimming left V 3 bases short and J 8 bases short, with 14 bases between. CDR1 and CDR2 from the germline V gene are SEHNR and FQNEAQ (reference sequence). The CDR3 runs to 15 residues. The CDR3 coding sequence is TGTGCCAGCAGCTTGGGGACCCTTTGGGATTCACCCCTCCACTTT. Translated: CASSLGTLWDSPLHF.

CDR3 bases: TGTGCCAGCAGTTACTCGAGTAGAGGGCTCTACGAGCAGTACTTC. Its translation is CASSYSSRGLYEQYF. The chain employs TRBV6-2 or TRBV6-3 and TRBJ2-4; D is perhaps TRBD2 (5 bases). Matching the DNA end better, TRBJ2-7 makes the J call doubtful. The germline V gene has CDR1 MNHEY and CDR2 SVGEGT. The CDR3 length is 15 residues.

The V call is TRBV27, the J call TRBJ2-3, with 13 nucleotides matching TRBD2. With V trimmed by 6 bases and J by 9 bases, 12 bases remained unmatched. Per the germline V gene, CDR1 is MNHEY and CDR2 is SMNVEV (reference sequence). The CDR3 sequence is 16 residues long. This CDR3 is CASRRLAGGPKKTQYF. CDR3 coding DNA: TGTGCCAGCAGGCGACTAGCGGGGGGTCCGAAGAAGACGCAGTATTTT.

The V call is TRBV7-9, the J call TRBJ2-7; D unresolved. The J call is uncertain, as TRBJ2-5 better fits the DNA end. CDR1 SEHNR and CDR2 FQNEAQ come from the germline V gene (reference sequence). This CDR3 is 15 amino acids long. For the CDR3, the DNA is TGTGCCAGCAGCTTAGTTTTTAGCCCTGAGGAGACCCAGTACTTC. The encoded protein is CASSLVFSPEETQYF.

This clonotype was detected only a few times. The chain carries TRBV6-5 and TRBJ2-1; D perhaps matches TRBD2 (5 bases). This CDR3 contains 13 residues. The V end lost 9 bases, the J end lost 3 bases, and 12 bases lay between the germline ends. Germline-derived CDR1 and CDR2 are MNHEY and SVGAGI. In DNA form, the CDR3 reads TGTGCCAGTGGCGGGTTGGTCTACAATGAGCAGTTCTTC. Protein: CASGGLVYNEQFF.

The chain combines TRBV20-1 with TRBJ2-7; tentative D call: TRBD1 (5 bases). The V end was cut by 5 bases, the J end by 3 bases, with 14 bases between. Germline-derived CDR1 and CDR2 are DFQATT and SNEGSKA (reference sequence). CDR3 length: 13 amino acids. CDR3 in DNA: TGCAGTGCTCACAGGTTAGAGAACTACGAGCAGTACTTC. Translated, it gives CSAHRLENYEQYF.

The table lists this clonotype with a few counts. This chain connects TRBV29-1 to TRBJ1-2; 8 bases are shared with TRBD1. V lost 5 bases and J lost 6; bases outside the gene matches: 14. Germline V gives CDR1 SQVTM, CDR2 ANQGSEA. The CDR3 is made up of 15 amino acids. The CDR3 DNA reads TGCAGCGTTTCCTTGGGGGCCAGGGGGCAGCATGGCTACACCTTC. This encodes CSVSLGARGQHGYTF.

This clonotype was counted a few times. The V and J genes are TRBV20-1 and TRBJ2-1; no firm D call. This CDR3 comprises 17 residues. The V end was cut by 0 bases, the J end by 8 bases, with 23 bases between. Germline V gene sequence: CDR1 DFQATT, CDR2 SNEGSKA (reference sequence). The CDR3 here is CSARDGPYFRTLDEQFF. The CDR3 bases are TGCAGTGCTAGAGATGGCCCTTACTTCCGTACTTTGGATGAGCAGTTCTTC.

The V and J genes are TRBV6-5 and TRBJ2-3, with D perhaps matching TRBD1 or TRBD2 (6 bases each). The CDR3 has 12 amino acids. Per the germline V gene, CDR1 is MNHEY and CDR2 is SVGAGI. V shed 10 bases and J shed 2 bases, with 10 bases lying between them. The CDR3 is CATGALTDTQYF. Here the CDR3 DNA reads TGTGCCACGGGGGCCCTCACAGATACGCAGTATTTT.

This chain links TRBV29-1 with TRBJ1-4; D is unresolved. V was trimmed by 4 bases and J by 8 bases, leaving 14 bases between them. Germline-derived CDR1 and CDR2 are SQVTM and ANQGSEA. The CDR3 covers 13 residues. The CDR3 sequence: CSVALGRKEKLFF. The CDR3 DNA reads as TGCAGCGTTGCCTTGGGCCGGAAAGAAAAACTGTTTTTT.

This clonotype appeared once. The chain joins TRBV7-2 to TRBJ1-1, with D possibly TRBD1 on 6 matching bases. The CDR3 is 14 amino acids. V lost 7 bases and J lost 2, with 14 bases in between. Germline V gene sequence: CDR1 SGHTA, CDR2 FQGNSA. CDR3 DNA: TGTGCCAGCAAAACCGGGACAACTAACACTGAAGCTTTCTTT. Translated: CASKTGTTNTEAFF.

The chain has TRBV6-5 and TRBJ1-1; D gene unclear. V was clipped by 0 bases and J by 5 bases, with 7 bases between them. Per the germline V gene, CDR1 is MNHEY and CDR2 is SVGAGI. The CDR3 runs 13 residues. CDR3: CASSYSTATEAFF. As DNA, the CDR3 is TGTGCCAGCAGTTACTCTACAGCTACTGAAGCTTTCTTT.

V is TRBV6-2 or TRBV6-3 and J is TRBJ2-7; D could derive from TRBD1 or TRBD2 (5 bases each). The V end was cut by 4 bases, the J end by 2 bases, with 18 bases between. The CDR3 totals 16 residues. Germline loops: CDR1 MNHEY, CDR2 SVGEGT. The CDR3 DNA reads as TGTGCCAGCAGTTCCCCGTTTGGGGGTAGCACCTACGAGCAGTACTTC. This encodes CASSSPFGGSTYEQYF.

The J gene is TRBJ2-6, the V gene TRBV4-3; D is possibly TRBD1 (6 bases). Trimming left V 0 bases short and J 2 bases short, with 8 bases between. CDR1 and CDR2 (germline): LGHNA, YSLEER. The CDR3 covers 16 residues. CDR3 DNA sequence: TGCGCCAGCAGCCAAGACCCAGGGGCTGGGGCCAACGTCCTGACTTTC. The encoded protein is CASSQDPGAGANVLTF.

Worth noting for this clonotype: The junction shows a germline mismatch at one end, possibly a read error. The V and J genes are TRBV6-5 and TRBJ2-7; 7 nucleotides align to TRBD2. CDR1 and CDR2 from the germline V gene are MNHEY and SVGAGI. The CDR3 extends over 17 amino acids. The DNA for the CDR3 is TGTGCCAGCAGTTACGGGCCGGCTGTGGGAGGGTCCTACGAGCGGTACTTC. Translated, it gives CASSYGPAVGGSYERYF.